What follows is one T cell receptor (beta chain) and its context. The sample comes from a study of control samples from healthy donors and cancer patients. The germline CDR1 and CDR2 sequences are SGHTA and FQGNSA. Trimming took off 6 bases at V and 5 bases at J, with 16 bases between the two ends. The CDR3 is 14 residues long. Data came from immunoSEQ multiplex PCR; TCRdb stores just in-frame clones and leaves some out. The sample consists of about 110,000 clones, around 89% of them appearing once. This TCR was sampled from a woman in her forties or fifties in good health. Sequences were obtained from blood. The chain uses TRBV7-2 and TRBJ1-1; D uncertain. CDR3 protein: CASSSQSGRTEAFF. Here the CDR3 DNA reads TGTGCCAGCAGTTCCCAAAGCGGCCGGACTGAAGCTTTCTTT.